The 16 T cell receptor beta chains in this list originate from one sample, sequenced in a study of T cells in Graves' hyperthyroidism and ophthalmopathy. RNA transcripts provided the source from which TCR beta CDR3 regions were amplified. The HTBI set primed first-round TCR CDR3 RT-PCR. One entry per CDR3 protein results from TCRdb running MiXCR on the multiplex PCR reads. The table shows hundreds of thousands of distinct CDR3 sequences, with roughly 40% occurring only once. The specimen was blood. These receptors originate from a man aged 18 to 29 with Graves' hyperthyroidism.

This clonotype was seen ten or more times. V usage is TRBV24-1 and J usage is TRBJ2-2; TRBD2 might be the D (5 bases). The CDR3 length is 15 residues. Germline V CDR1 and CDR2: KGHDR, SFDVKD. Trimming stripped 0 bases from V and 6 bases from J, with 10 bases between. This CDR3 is CATSDLFRGSGELFF. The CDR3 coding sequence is TGTGCCACCAGTGATTTGTTTCGGGGTTCCGGGGAGCTGTTTTTT.

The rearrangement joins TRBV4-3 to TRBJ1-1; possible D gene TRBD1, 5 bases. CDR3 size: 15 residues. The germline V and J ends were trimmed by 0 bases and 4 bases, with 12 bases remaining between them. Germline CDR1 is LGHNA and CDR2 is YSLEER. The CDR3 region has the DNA TGCGCCAGCAGCCAAGAGGGAGGGGCTGGCACTGAAGCTTTCTTT. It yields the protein CASSQEGGAGTEAFF.

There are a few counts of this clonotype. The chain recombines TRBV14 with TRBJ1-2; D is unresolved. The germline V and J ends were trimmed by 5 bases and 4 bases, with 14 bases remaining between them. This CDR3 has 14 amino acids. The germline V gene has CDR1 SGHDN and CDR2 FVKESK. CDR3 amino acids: CASSSSGPIYGYTF. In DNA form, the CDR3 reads TGTGCCAGCAGCTCTTCGGGCCCTATCTATGGCTACACCTTC.

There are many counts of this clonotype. The chain's CDR3 is CASNPASGANVLTF. The DNA for the CDR3 is TGTGCCAGTAATCCGGCCTCTGGGGCCAACGTCCTGACTTTC. The rearrangement joins TRBV19 to TRBJ2-6; no firm D call. The CDR3 runs to 14 residues. CDR1 LNHDA and CDR2 SQIVND come from the germline V gene (reference sequence). Trimming shortened V by 7 bases and J by 0 bases, and 7 bases separated the two germline ends.

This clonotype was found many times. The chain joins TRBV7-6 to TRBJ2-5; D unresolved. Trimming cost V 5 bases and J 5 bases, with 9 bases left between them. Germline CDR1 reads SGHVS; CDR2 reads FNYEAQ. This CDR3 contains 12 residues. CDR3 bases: TGTGCCAGCAGCCCCATGGGCGAGACCCAGTACTTC. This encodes CASSPMGETQYF.

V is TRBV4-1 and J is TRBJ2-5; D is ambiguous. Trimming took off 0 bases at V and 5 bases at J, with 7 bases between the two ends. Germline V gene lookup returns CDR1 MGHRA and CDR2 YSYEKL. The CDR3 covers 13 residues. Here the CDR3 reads CASSQDPLETQYF. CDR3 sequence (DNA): TGCGCCAGCAGCCAAGATCCCTTGGAGACCCAGTACTTC.

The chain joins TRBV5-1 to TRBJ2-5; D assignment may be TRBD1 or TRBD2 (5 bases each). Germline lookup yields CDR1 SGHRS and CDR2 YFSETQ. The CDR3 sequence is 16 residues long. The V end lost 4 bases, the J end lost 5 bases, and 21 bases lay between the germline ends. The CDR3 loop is CASSTGVASRVETQYF. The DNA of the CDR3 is TGCGCCAGCAGCACCGGGGTAGCGAGCAGGGTGGAGACCCAGTACTTC.

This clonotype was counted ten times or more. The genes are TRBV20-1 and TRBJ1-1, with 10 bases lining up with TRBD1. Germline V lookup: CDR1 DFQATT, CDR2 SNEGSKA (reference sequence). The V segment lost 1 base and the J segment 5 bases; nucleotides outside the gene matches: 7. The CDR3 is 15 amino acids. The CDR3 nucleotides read TGCAGTGCTAGAGCCAGACAGGGGGCGAGGACTGAAGCTTTCTTT. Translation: CSARARQGARTEAFF.

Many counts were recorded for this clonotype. The CDR3 DNA reads TGCGCCAGCAGCTTGTGGGTCGGGGATGAGCAGTACTTC. Translation gives CASSLWVGDEQYF. The chain uses TRBV5-1 and TRBJ2-7, with a tentative D call TRBD2 (5 bases). Looked up from germline, CDR1 is SGHRS and CDR2 is YFSETQ. The CDR3 extends over 13 amino acids. Between the trimmed V and J ends, which lost 1 base and 7 bases, there was a span of 12 bases. Supplemented by reference TRBV5-1 and TRBJ2-7, the full variable domain reads KAGVTQTPRYLIKTRGQQVTLSCSPISGHRSVSWYQQTPGQGLQFLFEYFSETQRNKGNFPGRFSGRQFSNSRSEMNVSTLELGDSALYLCASSLWVGDEQYFGPGTRLTVT.

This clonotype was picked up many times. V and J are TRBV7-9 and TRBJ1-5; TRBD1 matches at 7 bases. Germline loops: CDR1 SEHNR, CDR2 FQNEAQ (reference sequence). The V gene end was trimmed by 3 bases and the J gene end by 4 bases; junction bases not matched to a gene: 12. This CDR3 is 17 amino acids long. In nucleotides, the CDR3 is TGTGCCAGCAGCTTTGAGGGACAAGGGGGCCCTAATCAGCCCCAGCATTTT. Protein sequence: CASSFEGQGGPNQPQHF.

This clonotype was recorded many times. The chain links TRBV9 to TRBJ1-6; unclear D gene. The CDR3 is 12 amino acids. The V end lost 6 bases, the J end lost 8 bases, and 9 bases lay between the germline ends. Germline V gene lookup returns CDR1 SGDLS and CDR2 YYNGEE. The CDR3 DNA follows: TGTGCCAGCAATACCGGGGATTCACCCCTCCACTTT. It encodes CASNTGDSPLHF.

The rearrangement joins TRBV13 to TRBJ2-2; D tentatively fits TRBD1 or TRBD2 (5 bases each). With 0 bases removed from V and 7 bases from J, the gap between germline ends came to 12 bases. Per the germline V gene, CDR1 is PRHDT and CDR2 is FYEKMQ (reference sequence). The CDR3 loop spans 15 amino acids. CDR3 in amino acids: CASSLGGTPDGELFF. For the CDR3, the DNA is TGTGCCAGCAGCTTAGGCGGGACCCCGGACGGGGAGCTGTTTTTT.

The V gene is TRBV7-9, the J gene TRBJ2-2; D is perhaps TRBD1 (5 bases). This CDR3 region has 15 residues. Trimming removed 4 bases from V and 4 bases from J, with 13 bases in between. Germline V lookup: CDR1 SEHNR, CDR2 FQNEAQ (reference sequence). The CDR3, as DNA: TGTGCCAGCAGCTATACGACAGACGGCACCGGGGAGCTGTTTTTT. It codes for CASSYTTDGTGELFF.

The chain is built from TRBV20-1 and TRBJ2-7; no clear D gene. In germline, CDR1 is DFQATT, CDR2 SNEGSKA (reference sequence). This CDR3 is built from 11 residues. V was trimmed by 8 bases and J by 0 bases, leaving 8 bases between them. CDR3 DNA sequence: TGCAGTAGGGCGGACTCCTACGAGCAGTACTTC. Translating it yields CSRADSYEQYF.

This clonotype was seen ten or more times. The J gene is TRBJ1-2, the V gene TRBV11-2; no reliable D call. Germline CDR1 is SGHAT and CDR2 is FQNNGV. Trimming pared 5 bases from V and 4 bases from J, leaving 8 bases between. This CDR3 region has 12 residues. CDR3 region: CASSHGVYGYTF. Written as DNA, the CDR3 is TGTGCCAGCAGCCACGGGGTCTATGGCTACACCTTC.

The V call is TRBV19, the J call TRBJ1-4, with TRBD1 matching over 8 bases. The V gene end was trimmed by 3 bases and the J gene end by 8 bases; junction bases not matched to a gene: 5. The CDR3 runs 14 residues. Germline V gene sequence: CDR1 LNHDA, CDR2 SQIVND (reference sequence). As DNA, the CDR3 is TGTGCCAGTAGTATTGACAGGGGAAGCGAAAAACTGTTTTTT. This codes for CASSIDRGSEKLFF.